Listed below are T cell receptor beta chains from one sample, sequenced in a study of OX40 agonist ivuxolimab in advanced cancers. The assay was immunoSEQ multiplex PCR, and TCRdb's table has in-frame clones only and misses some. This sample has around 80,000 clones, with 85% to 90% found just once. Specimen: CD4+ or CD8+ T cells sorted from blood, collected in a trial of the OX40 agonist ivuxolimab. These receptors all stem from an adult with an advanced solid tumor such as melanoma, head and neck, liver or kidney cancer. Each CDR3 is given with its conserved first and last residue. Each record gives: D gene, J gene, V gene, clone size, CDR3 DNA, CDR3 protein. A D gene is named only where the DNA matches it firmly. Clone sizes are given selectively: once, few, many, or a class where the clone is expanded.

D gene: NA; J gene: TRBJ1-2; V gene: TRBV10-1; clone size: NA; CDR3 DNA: TGCGCCAGCAGCCCAAGGAGCGGCTACACCTTC; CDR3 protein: CASSPRSGYTF
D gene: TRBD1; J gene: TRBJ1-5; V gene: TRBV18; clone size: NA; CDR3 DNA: TGTGCCAGCTCACAACGACAGGGGGCAAGCAATCAGCCCCAGCATTTT; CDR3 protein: CASSQRQGASNQPQHF
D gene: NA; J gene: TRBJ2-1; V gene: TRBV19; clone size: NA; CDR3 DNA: TGTGCCAGTAGACTGACGGGGGGACAGATAAACAATGAGCAGTTCTTC; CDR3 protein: CASRLTGGQINNEQFF
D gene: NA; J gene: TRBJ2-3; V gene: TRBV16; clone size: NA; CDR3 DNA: TGTGCCAGCAGCCAATGGTACGGGAACACAGATACGCAGTATTTT; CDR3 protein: CASSQWYGNTDTQYF
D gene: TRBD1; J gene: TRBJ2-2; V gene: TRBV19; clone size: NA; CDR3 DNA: TGTGCCAGTAGCCCTTACGACAGGGGTGCCGGGGAGCTGTTTTTT; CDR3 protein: CASSPYDRGAGELFF
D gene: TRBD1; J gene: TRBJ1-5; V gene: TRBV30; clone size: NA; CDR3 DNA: TGTGCCTGGAGCCGGACAGGGGATAATCCGCCCCAGCATTTT; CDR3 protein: CAWSRTGDNPPQHF
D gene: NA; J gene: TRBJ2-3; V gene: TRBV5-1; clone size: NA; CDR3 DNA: TGCGCCAGCAGCTTGGGCAGGGGTGGCACAGATACGCAGTATTTT; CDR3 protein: CASSLGRGGTDTQYF
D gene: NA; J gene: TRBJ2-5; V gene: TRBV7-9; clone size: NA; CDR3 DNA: TGTGCCAGCAGTCGCGGACAGAGGGAAGAGACCCAGTACTTC; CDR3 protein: CASSRGQREETQYF
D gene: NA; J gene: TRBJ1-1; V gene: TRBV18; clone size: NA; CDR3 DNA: TGTGCCAGCTCACCCCCGGGACGGCGGAACACTGAAGCTTTCTTT; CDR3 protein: CASSPPGRRNTEAFF
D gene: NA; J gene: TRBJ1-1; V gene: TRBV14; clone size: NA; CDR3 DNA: TGTGCCAGCAGCCAAGGAATCGAAACTGAAGCTTTCTTT; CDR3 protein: CASSQGIETEAFF
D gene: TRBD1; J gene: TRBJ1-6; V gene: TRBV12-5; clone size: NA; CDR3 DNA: TGTGCTAGTGGTTTGGTACAGGGGCCCAATTCACCCCTCCACTTT; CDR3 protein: CASGLVQGPNSPLHF
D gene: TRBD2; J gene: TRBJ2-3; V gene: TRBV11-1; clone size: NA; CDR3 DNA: TGTGCCAGCAGCTGGAGGACTAGCGTCGAGGATACGCAGTATTTT; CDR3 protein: CASSWRTSVEDTQYF
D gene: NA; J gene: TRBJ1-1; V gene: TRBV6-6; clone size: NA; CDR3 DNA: TGTGCCAGCAGTTACTCAGGGACTTACACTGAAGCTTTCTTT; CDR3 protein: CASSYSGTYTEAFF
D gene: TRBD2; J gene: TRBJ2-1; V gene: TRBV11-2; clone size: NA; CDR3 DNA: TGTGCCAGCAGCCCCCGGACTAGCGGGGGGTGGGAGCAGTTCTTC; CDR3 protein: CASSPRTSGGWEQFF
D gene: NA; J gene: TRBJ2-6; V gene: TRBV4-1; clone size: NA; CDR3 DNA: TGCGCCAGCAGCCAAGGACAGGCGAGGGGGTCTGGGGCCAACGTCCTGACTTTC; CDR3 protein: CASSQGQARGSGANVLTF
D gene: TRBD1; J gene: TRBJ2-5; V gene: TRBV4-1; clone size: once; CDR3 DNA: TGCGCCAGCAGCCAAGAAGTAGGGCCCCAGGGGGCCAGAGAGACCCAGTACTTC; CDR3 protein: CASSQEVGPQGARETQYF
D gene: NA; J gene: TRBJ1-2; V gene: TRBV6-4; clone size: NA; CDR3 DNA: TGTGCCAGCAGTGCCTCGACGGGGAGTGGCTATGGCTACACCTTC; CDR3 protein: CASSASTGSGYGYTF